The clone carrying this T cell receptor beta chain showed up just a few times. What it recognizes is unknown. The sample belongs to a study of vaccination and CD4 T cells after COVID-19. The study sequenced cultured CD4+ T cell DNA using the Oncomine TCR Beta short-read assay. Each CDR3 protein gets one entry after TCRdb re-called the PCR reads with MiXCR. The data show 15,000 or so distinct CDR3 sequences, with 40% to 60% seen just once and 14% held by the top ten. J gave up 1 base and V 10 bases, and 13 bases lay outside the gene matches. CDR3 length equals 16 residues. CDR1 is MNHEY and CDR2 is SMNVEV in the germline V gene (reference sequence). Treatment of the sample: approximately nine-day PBMC culture with coronavirus spike peptide pools or control peptides (ViraFEST assay). Days 3 and 7 were when half the medium was replaced with fresh IL-2 medium.

The specimen sequenced was CD4+ T cells from blood, cultured in vitro. The chain combines TRBV27 with TRBJ1-5, with 7 bases that match TRBD1. This receptor was obtained from a human donor who had recovered from COVID-19. As DNA, the CDR3 is TGTGCCAATATCACCGACAGGGCTAGCAGCAATCAGCCCCAGCATTTT. It encodes CANITDRASSNQPQHF.